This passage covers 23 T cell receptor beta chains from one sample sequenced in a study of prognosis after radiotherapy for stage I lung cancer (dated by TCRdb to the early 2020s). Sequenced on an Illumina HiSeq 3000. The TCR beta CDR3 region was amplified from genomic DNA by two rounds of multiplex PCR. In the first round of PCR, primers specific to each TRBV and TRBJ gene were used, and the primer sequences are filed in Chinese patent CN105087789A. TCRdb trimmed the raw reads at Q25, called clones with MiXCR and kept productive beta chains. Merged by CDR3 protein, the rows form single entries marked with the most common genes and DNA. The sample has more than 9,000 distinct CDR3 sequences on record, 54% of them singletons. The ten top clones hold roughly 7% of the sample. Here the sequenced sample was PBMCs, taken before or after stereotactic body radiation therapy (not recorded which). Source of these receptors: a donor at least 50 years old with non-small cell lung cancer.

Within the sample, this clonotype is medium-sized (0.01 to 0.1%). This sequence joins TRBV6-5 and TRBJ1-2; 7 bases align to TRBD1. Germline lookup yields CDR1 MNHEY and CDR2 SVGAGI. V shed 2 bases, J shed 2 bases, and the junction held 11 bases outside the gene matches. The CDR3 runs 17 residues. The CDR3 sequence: CASSYDRTGRRNYGYTF. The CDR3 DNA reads TGTGCCAGCAGTTACGACAGGACAGGACGGAGGAACTATGGCTACACCTTC.

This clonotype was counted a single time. For the CDR3, the DNA is TGTGCCAGCAGCTACCGGGACAGGGGGAACTATGGCTACACCTTC. Protein product: CASSYRDRGNYGYTF. This sequence joins TRBV13 and TRBJ1-2; 11 positions agree with TRBD1. The CDR3 is made up of 15 amino acids. Germline lookup yields CDR1 PRHDT and CDR2 FYEKMQ (reference sequence). After removal of 4 bases from V and 2 bases from J, the junction contained 3 bases not matched to a gene.

CDR3 loop: CAISESSGEGYTF. The DNA of the CDR3 is TGTGCCATCAGTGAGTCTTCAGGAGAGGGCTACACCTTC. The chain links TRBV10-3 to TRBJ1-2; no definite D call. Trimming removed 0 bases from V and 8 bases from J, with 10 bases in between. CDR3 size: 13 residues. The germline V gene encodes CDR1 ENHRY and CDR2 SYGVKD.

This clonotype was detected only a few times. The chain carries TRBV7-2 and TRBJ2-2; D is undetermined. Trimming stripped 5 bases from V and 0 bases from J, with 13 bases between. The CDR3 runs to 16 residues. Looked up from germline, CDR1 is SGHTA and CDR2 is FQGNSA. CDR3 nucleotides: TGTGCCAGCAGCCCTTTACGGACCGCGAACACCGGGGAGCTGTTTTTT. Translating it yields CASSPLRTANTGELFF.

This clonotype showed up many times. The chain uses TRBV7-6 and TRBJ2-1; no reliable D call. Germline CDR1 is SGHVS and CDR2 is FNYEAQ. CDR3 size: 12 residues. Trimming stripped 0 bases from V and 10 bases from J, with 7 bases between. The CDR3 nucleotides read TGTGCCAGCAGCTTAGCAGATAACGAGCAGTTCTTC. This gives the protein CASSLADNEQFF.

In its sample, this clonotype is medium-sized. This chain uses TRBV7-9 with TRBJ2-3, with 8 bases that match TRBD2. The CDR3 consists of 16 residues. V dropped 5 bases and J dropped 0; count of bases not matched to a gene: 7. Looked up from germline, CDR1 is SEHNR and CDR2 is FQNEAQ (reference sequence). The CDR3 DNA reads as TGTGCCAGCAGCCTGTGGGGCGGGGGGAGCACAGATACGCAGTATTTT. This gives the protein CASSLWGGGSTDTQYF.

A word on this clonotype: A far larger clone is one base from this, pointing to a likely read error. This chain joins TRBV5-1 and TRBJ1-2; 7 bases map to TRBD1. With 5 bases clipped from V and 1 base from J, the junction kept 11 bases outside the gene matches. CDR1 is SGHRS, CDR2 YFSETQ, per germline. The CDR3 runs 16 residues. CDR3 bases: TGCGCCAGCAGGCAAGATGGGACAGAATATAACTATGGCTACACCTTC. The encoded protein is CASRQDGTEYNYGYTF.

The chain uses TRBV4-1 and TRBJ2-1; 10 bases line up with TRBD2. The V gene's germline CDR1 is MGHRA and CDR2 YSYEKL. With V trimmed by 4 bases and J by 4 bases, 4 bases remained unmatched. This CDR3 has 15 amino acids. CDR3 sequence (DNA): TGCGCCAGCAGCCGAGGGACTAGCGAGTACAATGAGCAGTTCTTC. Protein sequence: CASSRGTSEYNEQFF.

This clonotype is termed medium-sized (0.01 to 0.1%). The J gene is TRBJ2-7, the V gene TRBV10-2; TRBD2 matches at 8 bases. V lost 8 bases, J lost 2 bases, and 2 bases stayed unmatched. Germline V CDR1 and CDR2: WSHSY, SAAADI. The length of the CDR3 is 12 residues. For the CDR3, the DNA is TGCGCCAGCTTTAGCGGGACCTACGAGCAGTACTTC. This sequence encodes CASFSGTYEQYF.

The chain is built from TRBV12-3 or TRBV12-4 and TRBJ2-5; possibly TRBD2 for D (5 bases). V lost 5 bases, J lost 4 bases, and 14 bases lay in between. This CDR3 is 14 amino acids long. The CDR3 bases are TGTGCCAGCAGTCATAGGAAAGGGAGAGAGACCCAGTACTTC. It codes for CASSHRKGRETQYF.

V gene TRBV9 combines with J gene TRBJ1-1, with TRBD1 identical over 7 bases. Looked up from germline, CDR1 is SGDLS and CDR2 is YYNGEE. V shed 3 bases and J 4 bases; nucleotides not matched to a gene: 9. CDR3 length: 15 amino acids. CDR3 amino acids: CASSEEGQRGTEAFF. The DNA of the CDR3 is TGTGCCAGCAGCGAAGAGGGACAGCGAGGCACTGAAGCTTTCTTT.

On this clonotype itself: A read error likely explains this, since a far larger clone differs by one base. CDR3: CAIRIAGNLGDEQFF. The CDR3 coding sequence is TGTGCCATCAGAATAGCGGGAAACTTGGGGGATGAGCAGTTCTTC. This sequence joins TRBV6-5 and TRBJ2-1; 8 bases align to TRBD2. Germline CDR1 reads MNHEY; CDR2 reads SVGAGI. The CDR3 spans 15 residues. After removal of 10 bases from V and 8 bases from J, the junction contained 16 bases not matched to a gene.

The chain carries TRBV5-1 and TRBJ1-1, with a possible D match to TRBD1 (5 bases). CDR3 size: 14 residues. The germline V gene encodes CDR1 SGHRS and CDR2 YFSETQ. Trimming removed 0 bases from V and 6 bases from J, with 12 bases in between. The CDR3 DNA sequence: TGCGCCAGCAGCTTGGAACGGGGCAACGCTGAAGCTTTCTTT. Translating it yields CASSLERGNAEAFF.

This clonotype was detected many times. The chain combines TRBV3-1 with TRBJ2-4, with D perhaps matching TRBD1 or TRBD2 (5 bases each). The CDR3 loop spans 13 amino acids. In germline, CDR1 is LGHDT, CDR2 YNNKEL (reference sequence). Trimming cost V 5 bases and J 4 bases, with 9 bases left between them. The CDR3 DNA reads TGTGCCAGCAGCTGGGACCATAAAAACATTCAGTACTTC. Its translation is CASSWDHKNIQYF. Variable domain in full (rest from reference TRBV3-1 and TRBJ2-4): DTAVSQTPKYLVTQMGNDKSIKCEQNLGHDTMYWYKQDSKKFLKIMFSYNNKELIINETVPNRFSPKSPDKAHLNLHINSLELGDSAVYFCASSWDHKNIQYFGAGTRLSVL.

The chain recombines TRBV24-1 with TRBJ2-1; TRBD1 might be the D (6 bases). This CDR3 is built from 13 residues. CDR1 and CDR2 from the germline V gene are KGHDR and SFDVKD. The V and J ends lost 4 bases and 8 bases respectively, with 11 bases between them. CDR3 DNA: TGTGCCACCAGTGACCCGAACAGGGATGAGCAGTTCTTC. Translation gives CATSDPNRDEQFF.

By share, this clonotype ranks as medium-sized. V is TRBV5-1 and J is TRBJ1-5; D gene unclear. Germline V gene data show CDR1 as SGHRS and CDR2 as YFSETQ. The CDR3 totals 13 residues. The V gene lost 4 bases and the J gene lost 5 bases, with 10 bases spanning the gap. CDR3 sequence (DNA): TGCGCCAGCAGCCCCGAAGGAGATCAGCCCCAGCATTTT. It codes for CASSPEGDQPQHF.

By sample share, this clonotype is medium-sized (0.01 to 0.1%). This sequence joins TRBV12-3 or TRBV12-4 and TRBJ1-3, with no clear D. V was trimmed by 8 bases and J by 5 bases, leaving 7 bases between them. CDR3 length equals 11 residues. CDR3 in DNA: TGTGCCAGCGGGTCTCGAAACACCATATATTTT. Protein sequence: CASGSRNTIYF.

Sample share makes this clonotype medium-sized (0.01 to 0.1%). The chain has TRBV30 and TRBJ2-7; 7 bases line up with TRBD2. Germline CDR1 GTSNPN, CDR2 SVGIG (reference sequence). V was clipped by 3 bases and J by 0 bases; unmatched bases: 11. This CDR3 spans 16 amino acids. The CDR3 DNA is TGTGCCTGGAGGCTTGGGGGAGGCGGGGGCTCCTACGAGCAGTACTTC. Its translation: CAWRLGGGGGSYEQYF.

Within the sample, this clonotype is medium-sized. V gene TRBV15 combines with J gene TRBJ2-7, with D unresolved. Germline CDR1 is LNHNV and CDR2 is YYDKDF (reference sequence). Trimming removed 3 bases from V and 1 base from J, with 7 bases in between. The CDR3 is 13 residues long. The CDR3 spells CATSSQASYEQYF. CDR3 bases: TGTGCCACCAGCAGTCAGGCGTCCTACGAGCAGTACTTC. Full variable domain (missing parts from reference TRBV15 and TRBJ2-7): DAMVIQNPRYQVTQFGKPVTLSCSQTLNHNVMYWYQQKSSQAPKLLFHYYDKDFNNEADTPDNFQSRRPNTSFCFLDIRSPGLGDTAMYLCATSSQASYEQYFGPGTRLTVT.

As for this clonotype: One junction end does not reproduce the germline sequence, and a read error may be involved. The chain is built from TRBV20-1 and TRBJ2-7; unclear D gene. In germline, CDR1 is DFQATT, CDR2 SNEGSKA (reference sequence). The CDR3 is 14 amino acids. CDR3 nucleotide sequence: TGCAGTGCTACAGACGGAGCAGACTCCTGCGAGCAGTACTTC. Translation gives CSATDGADSCEQYF.

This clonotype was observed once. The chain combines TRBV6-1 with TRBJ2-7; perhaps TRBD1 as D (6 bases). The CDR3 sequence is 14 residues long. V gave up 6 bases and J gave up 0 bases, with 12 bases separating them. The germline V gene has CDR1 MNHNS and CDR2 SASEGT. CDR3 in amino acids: CASSPDRISYEQYF. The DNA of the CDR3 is TGTGCCAGCAGCCCGGACAGAATCTCCTACGAGCAGTACTTC.

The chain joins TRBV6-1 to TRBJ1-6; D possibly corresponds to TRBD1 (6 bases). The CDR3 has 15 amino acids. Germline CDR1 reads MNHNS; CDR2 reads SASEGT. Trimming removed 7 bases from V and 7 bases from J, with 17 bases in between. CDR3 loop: CASNRDTSGNSPLHF. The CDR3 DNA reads TGTGCCAGCAACCGGGACACATCAGGCAATTCACCCCTCCACTTT.

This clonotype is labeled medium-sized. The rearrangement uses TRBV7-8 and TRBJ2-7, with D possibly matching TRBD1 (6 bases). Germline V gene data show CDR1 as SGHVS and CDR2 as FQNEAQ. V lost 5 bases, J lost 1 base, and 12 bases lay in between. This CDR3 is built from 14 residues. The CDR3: CASSLRDTSYEQYF. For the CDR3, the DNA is TGTGCCAGCAGCCTCCGGGACACATCCTACGAGCAGTACTTC.